This TCR beta chain was profiled in a study of metastatic and nonmetastatic thyroid tumors. Study in general: It was across blood and tumor or nodule tissue from malignant and benign thyroid patients that repertoires were compared.

Notes on the study in general: Malignant thyroid tumors reportedly exceeded benign nodules significantly in TCR beta diversity, with the difference appearing in blood and tumor.

The CDR3 has 13 residues. Per the germline V gene, CDR1 is SQVTM and CDR2 is ANQGSEA. V lost 2 bases, J lost 2 bases, and 6 bases lay in between. Via MiXCR, TCRdb re-called the PCR reads. The sample includes about 20,000 clones, about 11% of them seen just once. No treatment of any kind had been given to any patient before thyroid surgery. This clone was found many times. Antigen: not known. The identical CDR3 is also encoded by other nucleotide sequences in the sample. The J gene is TRBJ1-4, the V gene TRBV29-1; D call uncertain. Sequencing was done on a sample of blood. This clonotype was obtained from a female donor with papillary thyroid cancer or a benign thyroid nodule (not recorded which). Some clones in this sample may be carry-over from other donors' samples. The CDR3 region is CSVESATNEKLFF. In nucleotides, the CDR3 is TGCAGCGTTGAATCTGCTACTAATGAAAAACTGTTTTTT.